These 10 T cell receptor beta chains originate from one sample sequenced in a study of blood T cell repertoires in COVID-19. Libraries were prepared by immunoSEQ multiplex PCR; TCRdb keeps only in-frame clonotypes and omits some of them. The sample lists 200,000 to 250,000 clones; about 83% were seen once. Sequencing was done on a sample of peripheral blood. All receptors derive from a human donor in a cohort sampled during active COVID-19.

This clone was recorded only once. The rearrangement joins TRBV5-1 to TRBJ2-2; D is unclear. Between the trimmed V and J ends, which lost 0 bases and 4 bases, there was a span of 13 bases. Germline V gene sequence: CDR1 SGHRS, CDR2 YFSETQ. The CDR3 loop spans 16 amino acids. CDR3 sequence: CASSLAAQVGTGELFF. CDR3 nucleotide sequence: TGCGCCAGCAGCTTGGCCGCGCAGGTCGGCACCGGGGAGCTGTTTTTT. Drawing the rest from reference TRBV5-1 and TRBJ2-2, the complete variable domain is KAGVTQTPRYLIKTRGQQVTLSCSPISGHRSVSWYQQTPGQGLQFLFEYFSETQRNKGNFPGRFSGRQFSNSRSEMNVSTLELGDSALYLCASSLAAQVGTGELFFGEGSRLTVL.

This chain joins TRBV7-8 and TRBJ2-7; 12 bases are shared with TRBD2. The V segment lost 5 bases and the J segment 5 bases; nucleotides outside the gene matches: 10. The CDR3 has 16 residues. Germline V gives CDR1 SGHVS, CDR2 FQNEAQ. The CDR3 loop reads CASSPSLGLAGNEQYF. The CDR3 region has the DNA TGTGCCAGCAGCCCCTCGTTAGGACTAGCGGGAAACGAGCAGTACTTC. The whole variable domain, remainder taken from reference TRBV7-8 and TRBJ2-7, is GAGVSQSPRYKVAKRGQDVALRCDPISGHVSLFWYQQALGQGPEFLTYFQNEAQLDKSGLPSDRFFAERPEGSVSTLKIQRTQQEDSAVYLCASSPSLGLAGNEQYFGPGTRLTVT.

The chain recombines TRBV27 with TRBJ2-1; 11 nucleotides match TRBD2. The ends lost 5 bases at V and 0 bases at J; junction bases unmatched: 18. The length of the CDR3 is 21 residues. The germline V gene encodes CDR1 MNHEY and CDR2 SMNVEV (reference sequence). CDR3 nucleotide sequence: TGTGCCAGCAGTCCTAATACCAATAGCGGGAGGGATATATCCTCCTACAATGAGCAGTTCTTC. Encoded protein: CASSPNTNSGRDISSYNEQFF.

This clone was found a few times. The chain is built from TRBV28 and TRBJ1-6; 8 nucleotides line up with TRBD1. Trimming at V came to 5 bases and at J to 7 bases, leaving 7 bases not matched to a gene. The CDR3 length is 15 residues. Germline CDR1 reads MDHEN; CDR2 reads SYDVKM. DNA of the CDR3: TGTGCCAGCAGTCCCCCGGGACAGGAGAATTCACCCCTCCACTTT. As protein: CASSPPGQENSPLHF.

The chain has TRBV12-3 or TRBV12-4 and TRBJ1-5; D uncertain. Trimming left V 5 bases short and J 2 bases short, with 7 bases between. The CDR3 is made up of 13 amino acids. CDR3 residues: CASSTRGNQPQHF. Here the CDR3 DNA reads TGTGCCAGCAGTACTCGGGGCAATCAGCCCCAGCATTTT.

The chain carries TRBV7-3 and TRBJ2-2; 9 bases are shared with TRBD1. This CDR3 has 15 residues. V dropped 4 bases and J dropped 4; count of bases not matched to a gene: 4. Germline lookup yields CDR1 SGHTA and CDR2 FQGTGA. CDR3 nucleotides: TGTGCCAGCAGCTCCGGGACAGGGAGCACCGGGGAGCTGTTTTTT. Protein product: CASSSGTGSTGELFF.

This clone is a singleton in its sample. The chain employs TRBV19 and TRBJ1-5, with 8 bases aligning to TRBD1. This CDR3 contains 18 residues. J was trimmed by 3 bases and V by 3 bases; bases with no gene match: 13. Germline V lookup: CDR1 LNHDA, CDR2 SQIVND (reference sequence). Here the CDR3 reads CASSMARRDRPSNQPQHF. As DNA, the CDR3 is TGTGCCAGTAGTATGGCAAGACGGGACAGGCCCTCCAATCAGCCCCAGCATTTT.

A note on this clone: Germline and junction disagree at one end, which may indicate a read error. This chain links TRBV7-7 with TRBJ2-5; 10 bases line up with TRBD2. Per germline, CDR1 SSHAT and CDR2 FNYEAQ (reference sequence). This CDR3 has 16 residues. The CDR3 sequence: CASSLGLAGAQETQYF. The CDR3 coding sequence is TGTGCTAGCAGCTTGGGGCTAGCGGGGGCTCAAGAGACCCAGTACTTC.

The chain recombines TRBV5-8 with TRBJ2-7; a possible D gene is TRBD2 (6 bases). Germline assignment: CDR1 SGHTS and CDR2 YDEGEE. Deletions cut 0 bases from V and 4 bases from J, with 11 bases between. The CDR3 has 14 residues. Written as DNA, the CDR3 is TGTGCCAGCAGCTTGGGTGCGGGACCATACGAGCAGTACTTC. This translates into CASSLGAGPYEQYF.

The chain combines TRBV6-5 with TRBJ2-7; no definite D call. This CDR3 has 14 amino acids. Looked up from germline, CDR1 is MNHEY and CDR2 is SVGAGI. With 0 bases removed from V and 2 bases from J, the gap between germline ends came to 8 bases. The CDR3 is CASSYSRGAYEQYF. In DNA, the CDR3 is TGTGCCAGCAGTTACTCGAGAGGAGCCTACGAGCAGTACTTC.